This T cell receptor (beta chain) derives from a study of identical twins (dated by TCRdb to the mid-2010s). A note on the overall study: TCR alpha and beta repertoires from monozygotic twins, unrelated adults of various ages and cord blood were deep-sequenced to test whether fetal clonotypes persist. To rule out contamination, replicate twin experiments were performed at different times with different library preparation protocols. Results and caveats for the whole study, not just this receptor: Fewer insertions were carried by abundant cord blood beta clonotypes, a similar but weaker trend appeared in young adult naive repertoires, and no such trend appeared in memory repertoires. Because the same donors could not be followed over many years, the conclusions relied on cross-sectional statistical analysis. Compared with coincidental sharing between unrelated individuals, an excess of low generation-probability sequences was observed among out-of-frame TCR alpha sequences shared between twins. In monozygotic twins, recombination models systematically underestimated out-of-frame TCR alpha sharing, but the models matched the sharing seen between unrelated individuals. Invariant T cells such as MAIT and iNKT could partly confound zero-insertion analyses, although diverse VJ usage argued against such confounding for most clonotypes. In beta out-of-frame sequences, excess twin sharing was weaker, because having fewer shared sequences lowered the signal-to-noise ratio.

Library prep was done by 5' RACE. Sequencer: Illumina HiSeq 2000. Template switching added a universal primer binding site, and the final cDNA carried a unique molecular identifier that allowed TCR cDNA molecules to be counted accurately. Specific primers in the conserved constant-segment region were used to synthesize first-strand cDNA for the TCR alpha and beta chains. To control for contamination, every cDNA library was double barcoded, receiving both a SMART-Mk sample barcode and Illumina barcodes. Two successive PCR steps introduced TruSeq adapter sequences along with Illumina sample barcodes. TCR alpha and beta cDNA libraries were sequenced on the Illumina HiSeq platform with custom primers. The published analysis was carried out like this. Raw reads were processed with MiGEC to extract unique molecular identifiers, and MiXCR was used to determine CDR3 positions. Recombination models were inferred per individual with the repgenHMM and IGoR tools using an EM algorithm. Shared clonotypes were analyzed with the tcR package in R, and sharing was normalized by the product of cloneset sizes. Out-of-frame nonproductive sequences were analyzed to study raw recombination free of thymic and clonal selection effects. TCRdb cleaned the public reads at Q25 with fastp, built clones with MiXCR and kept in-frame beta chains. Each record represents a unique CDR3 protein, reported with the most common genes and DNA among its rows. TCRdb assigned the V and J calls; the authors' analysis was not used. This sample comprises around 340,000 distinct CDR3 sequences, approximately 13% of them detected only once. Around 7.8% of the sample rests with the top ten.

In this sample, this clonotype turned up a few times. Its antigen remains undetermined. One base away there is no much larger clone; base qualities are not given. Every donor was a healthy Caucasian. The twin cohort consisted of three pairs of female monozygotic twins, all aged roughly 18 to 30 years. CD4+ and CD8+ T cell populations were isolated with positive isolation kits from Invitrogen. Trimming takes 1 base from V and 7 bases from J, and the germline ends sit 4 bases apart. The germline V gene specifies SQVTM as CDR1 and ANQGSEA as CDR2. The CDR3 starts with the cysteine, ends with the phenylalanine, and has 10 residues. The entry retains the CDR3 DNA only, 30 bases that are in frame from base 1. These same data were also listed under a study on yellow fever vaccine responses in identical twins. In that second paper, the authors write: According to the authors, the vaccine-induced T cell response in identical twins seemed to be partly convergent and partly specific to each individual. Focusing on identical twins, the study followed the T cell clones that responded to the vaccine, and did so with precision.

This clonotype was sampled from a woman aged 18-30 years in good health. Here the chain combines TRBV29-1 and TRBJ2-5, with the D gene too uncertain to name. Sequenced material: CD8+ T cells sorted from blood. The base sequence is TGCAGCGTTGAAGGGGGGACCCAGTACTTC. This gives the protein CSVEGGTQYF.